A selection of T cell receptor beta chains follows, all from one sample in a study of shared clonotypes between healthy human individuals. The table came from immunoSEQ multiplex PCR; TCRdb's copy has only in-frame clones and leaves some out. The data hold approximately 2.3 million clones, with approximately 93% observed a single time. What was sequenced was naive CD4+ T cells from PBMCs. The receptors derive from a man between 18 and 29 years old in good health. Some clones in this sample may be carry-over from other donors' samples. Both conserved end residues are part of each CDR3. Fields, in order: V gene, D gene, clone size, J gene, CDR3 DNA, CDR3 protein. A D gene is named only where the DNA matches it firmly. Some rows mark clone size as missing; the rest say once, few, many or name a class of expanded clone.

V gene: TRBV27; D gene: NA; clone size: once; J gene: TRBJ1-2; CDR3 DNA: TGTGCCAGCAGTTTATACGGGACAACGAACTATGGCTACACCTTC; CDR3 protein: CASSLYGTTNYGYTF
V gene: TRBV10-2; D gene: TRBD1; clone size: NA; J gene: TRBJ1-4; CDR3 DNA: TGCGCCAGCAGGACGGACAGGGTTTTTGAAAAACTGTTTTTT; CDR3 protein: CASRTDRVFEKLFF
V gene: TRBV2; D gene: NA; clone size: NA; J gene: TRBJ1-5; CDR3 DNA: TGTGCCAGCAGCGGACCGGGATCATTAAATCAGCCCCAGCATTTT; CDR3 protein: CASSGPGSLNQPQHF
V gene: TRBV5-1; D gene: TRBD1; clone size: NA; J gene: TRBJ1-2; CDR3 DNA: TGCGCCAGCAGCTTGACCAGGGGGTACTATGGCTACACCTTC; CDR3 protein: CASSLTRGYYGYTF
V gene: TRBV27; D gene: NA; clone size: NA; J gene: TRBJ2-5; CDR3 DNA: TGTGCCAGCAGTCCAGCACTGGGGACCCAGTACTTC; CDR3 protein: CASSPALGTQYF
V gene: TRBV18; D gene: NA; clone size: NA; J gene: TRBJ1-6; CDR3 DNA: TGTGCCAGCTCACCCCAACAAAGGCCCGATTCACCCCTCCACTTT; CDR3 protein: CASSPQQRPDSPLHF
V gene: TRBV18; D gene: NA; clone size: NA; J gene: TRBJ2-1; CDR3 DNA: TGTGCCAGCTCAAAACAGGAAGCCCGCAATGAGCAGTTCTTC; CDR3 protein: CASSKQEARNEQFF
V gene: TRBV28; D gene: NA; clone size: NA; J gene: TRBJ2-7; CDR3 DNA: TGTGCCAGCACGGGGGATAGCTACGAGCAGTACTTC; CDR3 protein: CASTGDSYEQYF
V gene: TRBV11-1; D gene: NA; clone size: NA; J gene: TRBJ2-1; CDR3 DNA: TGTGCCAGCAGCTTGGGGGGGACAGACGGTGAGCAGTTCTTC; CDR3 protein: CASSLGGTDGEQFF
V gene: TRBV6-5; D gene: TRBD2; clone size: NA; J gene: TRBJ2-2; CDR3 DNA: TGTGCCAGCAGTTACGGCGGGAGGGAACCCGGGGAGCTGTTTTTT; CDR3 protein: CASSYGGREPGELFF
V gene: TRBV28; D gene: TRBD2; clone size: once; J gene: TRBJ2-1; CDR3 DNA: TGTGCCAGCAGATCGGGACTAGCCGCCTACAATGAGCAGTTCTTC; CDR3 protein: CASRSGLAAYNEQFF
V gene: TRBV5-1; D gene: TRBD1; clone size: once; J gene: TRBJ2-7; CDR3 DNA: TGCGCCAGCAGCTTGGTTGGGGACAGGGTGAGAGGTGGCGAGCAGTACTTC; CDR3 protein: CASSLVGDRVRGGEQYF